These T cell receptor beta chains were read from a single sample in a study of blood T cell repertoires in COVID-19. Data came from immunoSEQ multiplex PCR; TCRdb stores just in-frame clones and leaves some out. The data contain 130,000 or so clones, about four fifths of them singletons. Source material: peripheral blood. Source of these receptors: a man aged 55 to 70 with active or convalescent COVID-19. Both conserved end residues are part of each CDR3. D genes are given only for firm matches. Only part of the rows carry a size: once, few, many, or a class if the clone is expanded.

CDR3 DNA,CDR3 protein,J gene,clone size,V gene,D gene
TGTGCCAGCAGCGTAGCGGACAGTCTCGGCTACACCTTC,CASSVADSLGYTF,TRBJ1-2,NA,TRBV9,NA
TGTGCCACCAGCCCACTAGCGGGAGCCTACAATGAGCAGTTCTTC,CATSPLAGAYNEQFF,TRBJ2-1,NA,TRBV15,TRBD2
TGTGCCAGCAGCGTAGGAGCGGGTTTGATGGCCAAAAACATTCAGTACTTC,CASSVGAGLMAKNIQYF,TRBJ2-4,NA,TRBV9,NA
TGCGCCAGCAGCTACCGGGACAGGGGCGACGAGCAGTACTTC,CASSYRDRGDEQYF,TRBJ2-7,NA,TRBV5-1,TRBD1
TGTGCCAGCAGCCTACAGGGGGCTTATCAGCCCCAGCATTTT,CASSLQGAYQPQHF,TRBJ1-5,NA,TRBV27,TRBD1
TGTGCCAGCAGGCCGGGGGGTCCCGGGGAGCTGTTTTTT,CASRPGGPGELFF,TRBJ2-2,once,TRBV28,TRBD2
TGTGCCAGCTCACCCGGGGGGGCGTCGGAGACCCAGTACTTC,CASSPGGASETQYF,TRBJ2-5,NA,TRBV18,TRBD2
TGTGCCAGTAGTATGAGAGGCGGGGAGCTGTTTTTT,CASSMRGGELFF,TRBJ2-2,NA,TRBV19,NA
TGCGCCAGCAGCCAAGCCAGGGGATCAAACGAGCAGTACTTC,CASSQARGSNEQYF,TRBJ2-7,NA,TRBV4-3,NA
TGTGCCAGCAGTGACCTTCGGGGAAGCGGGAGGGCTGTCAAAAACATTCAGTACTTC,CASSDLRGSGRAVKNIQYF,TRBJ2-4,NA,TRBV2,TRBD2
TGTGCCAGCAGCGCCCAAAGACAGGGGTTCGCCAATGAGCAGTTCTTC,CASSAQRQGFANEQFF,TRBJ2-1,NA,TRBV7-8,TRBD1
TGTGCCAGCAGCCAAGATTTACAGCAGCCCCAGCATTTT,CASSQDLQQPQHF,TRBJ1-5,NA,TRBV3-1/TRBV3-2,NA
TGTGCCAGCAGTACGGGACTAGGGCTGAGCTCCTACGAGCAGTACTTC,CASSTGLGLSSYEQYF,TRBJ2-7,once,TRBV27,TRBD2
TGTGCCAGCAGCCAGGGACTAGCGTCCTACAATGAGCAGTTCTTC,CASSQGLASYNEQFF,TRBJ2-1,NA,TRBV5-4,TRBD2
TGTGCCAGCCCCGGTACCGCCGTGAGAGGCTACACCTTC,CASPGTAVRGYTF,TRBJ1-2,NA,TRBV6-4,NA
TGTGCCAGCAGCCGCCAGCGAACCAATGAGCAGTTCTTC,CASSRQRTNEQFF,TRBJ2-1,NA,TRBV16,NA
TGTGCCACCGGCACGCAAATGTCCGGCAATCAGCCCCAGCATTTT,CATGTQMSGNQPQHF,TRBJ1-5,NA,TRBV24-1,NA
TGTGCCAGCAGTTTACGGAGCAATGAGCAGTTCTTC,CASSLRSNEQFF,TRBJ2-1,NA,TRBV27,NA
TGTGCCAGCAGCCGTGACAGGGCGAATTACAATGAGCAGTTCTTC,CASSRDRANYNEQFF,TRBJ2-1,NA,TRBV7-2,TRBD1
TGTGCCAGCAGTTACCTGACTAGCGGGAGTGGTGAGCAGTTCTTC,CASSYLTSGSGEQFF,TRBJ2-1,NA,TRBV6-5,TRBD2
TGTGCCAGCAGCGAAAGACAGGGGTCTTCTGGCTACACCTTC,CASSERQGSSGYTF,TRBJ1-2,few,TRBV9,TRBD1
TGTGCCAGCAGCCGAGACCGTGACAGGGGGATTTATGAAAAACTGTTTTTT,CASSRDRDRGIYEKLFF,TRBJ1-4,few,TRBV6-6,TRBD1
TGTGCCACCAGTGATGTGGGGACAGGGGGAGAGACCCAGTACTTC,CATSDVGTGGETQYF,TRBJ2-5,NA,TRBV24-1,TRBD1
TGTGCCAGCAGCTCGGGGACTAGCGGAGATACGCAGTATTTT,CASSSGTSGDTQYF,TRBJ2-3,NA,TRBV3-1/TRBV3-2,TRBD2
TGTGCCTGGAGTGCGACTATGCAAGGCGAGCAGTACTTC,CAWSATMQGEQYF,TRBJ2-7,NA,TRBV30,NA
TGTGCCAGCAGCCGGACCGGGACAGGGGGTCCGGTCACAGATACGCAGTATTTT,CASSRTGTGGPVTDTQYF,TRBJ2-3,NA,TRBV7-3,TRBD1
TGTGCCTGGAGTCAGGGGACAGGGGGATCACCCCTCCACTTT,CAWSQGTGGSPLHF,TRBJ1-6,NA,TRBV30,TRBD1
TGTGCCAGCAGTTTATCGGGAGAGGGCACAGATACGCAGTATTTT,CASSLSGEGTDTQYF,TRBJ2-3,NA,TRBV27,NA
TGTGCCAGCTCACTCCGGTCCGAAAAACTGTTTTTT,CASSLRSEKLFF,TRBJ1-4,few,TRBV18,NA